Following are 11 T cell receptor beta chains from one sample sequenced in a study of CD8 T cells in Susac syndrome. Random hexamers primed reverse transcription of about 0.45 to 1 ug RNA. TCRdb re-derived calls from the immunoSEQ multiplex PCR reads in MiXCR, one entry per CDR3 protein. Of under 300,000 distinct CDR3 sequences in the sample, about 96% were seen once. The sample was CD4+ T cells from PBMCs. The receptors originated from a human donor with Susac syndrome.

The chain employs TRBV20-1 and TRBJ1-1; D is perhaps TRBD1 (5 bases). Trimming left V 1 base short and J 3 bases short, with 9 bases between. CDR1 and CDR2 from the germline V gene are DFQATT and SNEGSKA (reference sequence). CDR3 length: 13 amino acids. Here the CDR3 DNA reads TGCAGTGCTAGAGTTCCGGGGGACACTGAAGCTTTCTTT. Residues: CSARVPGDTEAFF.

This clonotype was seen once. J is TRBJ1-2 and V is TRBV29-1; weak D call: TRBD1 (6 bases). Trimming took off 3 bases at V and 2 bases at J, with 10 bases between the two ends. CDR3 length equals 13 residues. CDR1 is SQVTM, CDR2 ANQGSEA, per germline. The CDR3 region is CSVDQGPNYGYTF. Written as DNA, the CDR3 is TGCAGCGTTGATCAGGGGCCGAACTATGGCTACACCTTC.

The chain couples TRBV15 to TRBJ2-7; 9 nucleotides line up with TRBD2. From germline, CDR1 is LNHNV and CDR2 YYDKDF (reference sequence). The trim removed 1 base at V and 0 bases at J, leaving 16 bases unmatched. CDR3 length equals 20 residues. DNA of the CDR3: TGTGCCACCAGCAGAGTCAGTGAATACGGGGCGGGAGGGTTCTCCTACGAGCAGTACTTC. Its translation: CATSRVSEYGAGGFSYEQYF.

CDR3 amino acids: CASSVEGEAYNEQFF. CDR3 nucleotides: TGTGCCAGCAGCGTAGAGGGAGAAGCCTACAATGAGCAGTTCTTC. The chain recombines TRBV9 with TRBJ2-1; D possibly corresponds to TRBD2 (5 bases). Per germline, CDR1 SGDLS and CDR2 YYNGEE. The length of the CDR3 is 15 residues. Trimming stripped 0 bases from V and 2 bases from J, with 9 bases between.

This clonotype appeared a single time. CDR3 DNA: TGCGCCAGCAGGCACAGGGACGAGCAGTACTTC. Amino acid sequence: CASRHRDEQYF. The chain employs TRBV5-1 and TRBJ2-7; weak D call: TRBD1 (6 bases). There are 11 residues in the CDR3. Trimming took off 5 bases at V and 5 bases at J, with 8 bases between the two ends. Per germline, CDR1 SGHRS and CDR2 YFSETQ.

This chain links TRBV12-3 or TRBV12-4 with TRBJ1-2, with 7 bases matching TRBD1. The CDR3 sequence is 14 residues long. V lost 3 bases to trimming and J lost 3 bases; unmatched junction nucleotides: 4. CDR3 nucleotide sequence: TGTGCCAGCAGTTTGGTACAGGGGCACTATGGCTACACCTTC. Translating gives CASSLVQGHYGYTF.

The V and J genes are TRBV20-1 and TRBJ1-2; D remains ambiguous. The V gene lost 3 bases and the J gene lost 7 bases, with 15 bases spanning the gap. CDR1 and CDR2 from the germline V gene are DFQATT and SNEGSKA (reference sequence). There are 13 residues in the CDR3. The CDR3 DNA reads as TGCAGTGCTAGCCCTGGGTTGAATGGTGGCTACACCTTC. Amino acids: CSASPGLNGGYTF.

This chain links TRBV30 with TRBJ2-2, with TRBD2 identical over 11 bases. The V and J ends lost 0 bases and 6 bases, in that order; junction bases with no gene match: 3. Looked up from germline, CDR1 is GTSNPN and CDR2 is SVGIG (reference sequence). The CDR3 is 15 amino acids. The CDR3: CAWSVLAGASGELFF. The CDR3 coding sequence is TGTGCCTGGAGTGTACTAGCGGGAGCTTCCGGGGAGCTGTTTTTT.

In DNA form, the CDR3 reads TGTGCCGGGAGGGGGACAGGTCTGCACTATGGCTACACCTTC. It encodes CAGRGTGLHYGYTF. V is TRBV7-9 and J is TRBJ1-2, with 8 bases aligning to TRBD1. CDR1 is SEHNR and CDR2 is FQNEAQ in the germline V gene (reference sequence). V was clipped by 11 bases and J by 3 bases; unmatched bases: 11. The CDR3 has 14 amino acids.

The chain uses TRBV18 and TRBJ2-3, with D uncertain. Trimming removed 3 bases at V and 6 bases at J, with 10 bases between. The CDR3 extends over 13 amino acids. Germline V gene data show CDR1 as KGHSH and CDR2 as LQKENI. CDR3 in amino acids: CASSPTNGDTQYF. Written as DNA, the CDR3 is TGTGCCAGCTCACCGACGAATGGGGATACGCAGTATTTT.

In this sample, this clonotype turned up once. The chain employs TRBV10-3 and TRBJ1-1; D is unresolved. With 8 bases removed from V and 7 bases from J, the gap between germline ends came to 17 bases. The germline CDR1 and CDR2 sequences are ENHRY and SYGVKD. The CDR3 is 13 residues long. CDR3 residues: CAILDSGLGEAFF. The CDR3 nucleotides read TGTGCCATCCTGGATTCGGGATTGGGTGAAGCTTTCTTT.